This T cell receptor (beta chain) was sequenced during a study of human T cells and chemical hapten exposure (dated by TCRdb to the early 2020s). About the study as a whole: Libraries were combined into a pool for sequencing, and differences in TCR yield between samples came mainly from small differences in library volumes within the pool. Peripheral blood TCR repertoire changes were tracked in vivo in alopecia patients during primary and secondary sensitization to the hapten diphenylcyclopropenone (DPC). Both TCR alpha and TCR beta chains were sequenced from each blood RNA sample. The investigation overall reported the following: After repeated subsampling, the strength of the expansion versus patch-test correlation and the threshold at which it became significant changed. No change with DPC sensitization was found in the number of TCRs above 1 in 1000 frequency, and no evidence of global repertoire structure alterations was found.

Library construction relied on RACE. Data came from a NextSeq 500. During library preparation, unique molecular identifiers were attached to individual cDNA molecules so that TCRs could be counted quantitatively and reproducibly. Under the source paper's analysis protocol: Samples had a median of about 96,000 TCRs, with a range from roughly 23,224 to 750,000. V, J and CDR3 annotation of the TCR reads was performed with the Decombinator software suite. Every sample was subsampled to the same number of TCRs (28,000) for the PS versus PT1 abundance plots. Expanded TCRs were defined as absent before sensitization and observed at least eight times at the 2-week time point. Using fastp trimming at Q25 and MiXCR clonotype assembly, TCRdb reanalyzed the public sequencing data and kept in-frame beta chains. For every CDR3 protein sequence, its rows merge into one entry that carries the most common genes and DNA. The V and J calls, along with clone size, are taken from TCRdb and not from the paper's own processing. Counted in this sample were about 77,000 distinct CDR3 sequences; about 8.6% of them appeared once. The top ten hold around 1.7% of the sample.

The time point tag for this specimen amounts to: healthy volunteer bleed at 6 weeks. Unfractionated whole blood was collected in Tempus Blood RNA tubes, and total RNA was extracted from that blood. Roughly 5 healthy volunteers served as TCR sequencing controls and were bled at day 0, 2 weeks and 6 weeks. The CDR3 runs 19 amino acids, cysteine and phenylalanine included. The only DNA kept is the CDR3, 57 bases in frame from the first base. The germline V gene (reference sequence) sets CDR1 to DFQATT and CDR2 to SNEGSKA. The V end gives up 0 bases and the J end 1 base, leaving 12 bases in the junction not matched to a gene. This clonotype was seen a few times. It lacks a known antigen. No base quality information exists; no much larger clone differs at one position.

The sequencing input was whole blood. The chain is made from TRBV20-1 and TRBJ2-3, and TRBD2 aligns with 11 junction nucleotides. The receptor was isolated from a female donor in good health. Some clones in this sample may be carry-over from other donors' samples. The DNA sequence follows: TGCAGTGCTAGAGATCCGAGGCTAGCGGGGGGTGGCGGCACAGATACGCAGTATTTT. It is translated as CSARDPRLAGGGGTDTQYF.